The clone carrying this T cell receptor beta chain was counted a few times. Antigen: not known. TCRdb fed the 5' RACE reads into MiXCR, producing one record per CDR3 protein. The sample has fewer than 500,000 distinct CDR3 sequences; around 15% are singletons. The entry originates in a study of identical twins. In germline, CDR1 is GTSNPN, CDR2 SVGIG (reference sequence). This CDR3 is built from 12 residues. Whole-study findings and limits: There were fewer insertions in abundant cord blood beta clonotypes, but memory repertoires showed no such pattern. Alpha sequences that were out-of-frame and twin-shared showed an excess of low generation probability. It was out-of-frame TCR alpha sharing in monozygotic twins that models underestimated.

These data are also associated with another study on yellow fever vaccine responses in identical twins.

The rearrangement uses TRBV30 and TRBJ2-2, with D possibly matching TRBD1 (5 bases). The sequenced sample consisted of CD4+ T cells sorted from blood. The clonotype was recovered from a woman between 18 and 30 years old in good health. The CDR3 DNA follows: TGTGCACAGGCCATCTCCACCGGGGAGCTGTTTTTT. Its translation is CAQAISTGELFF.